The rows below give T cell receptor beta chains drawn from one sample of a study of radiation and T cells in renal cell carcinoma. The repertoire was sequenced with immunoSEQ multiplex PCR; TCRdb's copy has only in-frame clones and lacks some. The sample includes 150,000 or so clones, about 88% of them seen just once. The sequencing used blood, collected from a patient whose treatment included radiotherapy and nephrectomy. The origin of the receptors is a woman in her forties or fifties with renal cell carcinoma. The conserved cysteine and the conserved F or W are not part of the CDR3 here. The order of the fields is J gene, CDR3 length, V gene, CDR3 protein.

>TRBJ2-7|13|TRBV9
ASSRTGLYSYEQY
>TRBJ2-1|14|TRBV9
ASSVESGGGYNEQF
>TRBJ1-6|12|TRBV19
ASSILGGSSPLH
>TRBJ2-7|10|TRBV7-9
ATGQLSYEQY
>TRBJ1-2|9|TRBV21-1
ARSLRVGYT
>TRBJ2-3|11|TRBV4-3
ASSPNRGDTQY
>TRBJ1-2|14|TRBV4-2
ASSQPPGAGLYGYT
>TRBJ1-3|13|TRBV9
ASSPLTGGGNTIY
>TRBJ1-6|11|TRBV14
ASRRFFNSPLH
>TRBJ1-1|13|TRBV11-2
ASSNRREPHTEAF
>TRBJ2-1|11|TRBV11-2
ASSSGSRNEQF
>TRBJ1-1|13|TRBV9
ASSVGDSMNTEAF
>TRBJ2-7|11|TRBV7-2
ASSYIPSDEQY
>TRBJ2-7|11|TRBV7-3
ASSLTPLTEQY
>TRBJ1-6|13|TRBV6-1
ASAPGGSGNSPLH
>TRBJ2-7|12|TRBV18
ASSSRDYHYEQY
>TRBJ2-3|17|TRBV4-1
ASSQGFLAGGRRTDTQY
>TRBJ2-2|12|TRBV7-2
ASSLLGWGGELF
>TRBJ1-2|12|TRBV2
ASSLGHTYYGYT
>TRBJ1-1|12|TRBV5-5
ASSLWVTYTEAF
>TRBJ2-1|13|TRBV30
AWSPGLAGGKGQF
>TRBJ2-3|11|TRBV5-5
ASSLGSTDTQY
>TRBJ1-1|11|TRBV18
ASSGGFDTEAF